What follows describes a single T cell receptor beta chain. Its specificity is not known. The data belong to a study of cytomegalovirus exposure and HLA in healthy donors. The study's findings and limits: Productive rates of about 90% or about 30% were seen for most TCR beta V segments in an earlier analysis.

The PCR employed 60 Vbeta primers together with 13 Jbeta primers. Data came from immunoSEQ multiplex PCR; TCRdb stores just in-frame clones and leaves some out. This sample has about 150,000 clones, with more than 65% found just once. The sample was PBMCs. The TCR originated in a man younger than 40 in good health and CMV-seropositive.

The CDR3 DNA is TGTGCCAGCAGCCCCGGGACAGGGATCGAGCAGTACTTC. This codes for CASSPGTGIEQYF. This chain uses TRBV5-6 with TRBJ2-7, with TRBD1 matching over 9 bases. J gave up 6 bases and V 4 bases, and 5 bases lay outside the gene matches. Germline assignment: CDR1 SGHDT and CDR2 YYEEEE. The CDR3 totals 13 residues.